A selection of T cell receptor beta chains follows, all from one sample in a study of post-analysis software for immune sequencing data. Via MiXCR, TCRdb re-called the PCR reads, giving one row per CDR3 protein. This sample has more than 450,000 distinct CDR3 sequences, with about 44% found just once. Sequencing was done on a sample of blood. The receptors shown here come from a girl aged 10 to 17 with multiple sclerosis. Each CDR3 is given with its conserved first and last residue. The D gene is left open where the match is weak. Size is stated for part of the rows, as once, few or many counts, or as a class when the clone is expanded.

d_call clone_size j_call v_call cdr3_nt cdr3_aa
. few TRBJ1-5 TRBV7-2 TGTGCCAGCAGCCCTTATAATCAGCCCCAGCATTTT CASSPYNQPQHF
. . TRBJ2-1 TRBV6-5 TGTGCCAGCACCCGCCTGAAGCAGGGGGGATACAATGAGCAGTTCTTC CASTRLKQGGYNEQFF
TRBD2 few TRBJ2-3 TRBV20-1 TGCAGTGGTTGGCTAGCGGGGCCAAATACGCAGTATTTT CSGWLAGPNTQYF
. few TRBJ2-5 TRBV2 TGTGCCAGCGCTGAGGGTTTAAGGCAGTACTTC CASAEGLRQYF
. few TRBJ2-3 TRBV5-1 TGCGCCAGCAGCTTAAAGGGGGTTGGCACAGATACGCAGTATTTT CASSLKGVGTDTQYF
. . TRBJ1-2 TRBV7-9 TGTGCCAGCAGCTTTACAGGAGTCCAGAGCTATGGCTACACCTTC CASSFTGVQSYGYTF
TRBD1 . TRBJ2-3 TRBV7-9 TGTGCCAGCAGCCCCTGGACAGGTGATACGCAGTATTTT CASSPWTGDTQYF
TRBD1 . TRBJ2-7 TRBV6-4 TGTGCCAGCAGTTTAAACAGGGGATCCTACGAGCAGTACTTC CASSLNRGSYEQYF
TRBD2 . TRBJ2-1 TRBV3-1 TGTGCCAGCAGCCCGCTAGCGGGAGGCAATGAGCAGTTCTTC CASSPLAGGNEQFF
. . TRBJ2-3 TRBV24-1 TGTGCCACCAGTGATGACCGGACAGAGAAAGATACGCAGTATTTT CATSDDRTEKDTQYF
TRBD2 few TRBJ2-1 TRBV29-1 TGCAGCGTTCTCGCCAGCGGGAGAGCTGATGAGCAGTTCTTC CSVLASGRADEQFF
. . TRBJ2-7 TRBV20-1 TGCAGTGCAGGAGGGGGGGGTCACTACGAGCAGTACTTC CSAGGGGHYEQYF
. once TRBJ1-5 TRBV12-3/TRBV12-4 TGTGCCAGTGGGACACATAGCAATCAGCCCCAGCATTTT CASGTHSNQPQHF
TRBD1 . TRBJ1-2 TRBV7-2 TGTGCCAGCAGCTCGACAGGGGCGGACTATGGCTACACCTTC CASSSTGADYGYTF
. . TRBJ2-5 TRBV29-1 TGCAGCGTAGGGCACCTGGAAGAGACCCAGTACTTC CSVGHLEETQYF
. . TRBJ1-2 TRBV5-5 TGTGCCAGCAGCTTGGGAGGGGCCGCCTATGGCTACACCTTC CASSLGGAAYGYTF
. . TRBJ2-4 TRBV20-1 TGCAGTGCTAGAGATCGGGAGAAGAAAAACATTCAGTACTTC CSARDREKKNIQYF
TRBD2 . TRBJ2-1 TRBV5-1 TGCGCCAGCAGCTCCGACGGGGGGTTAGGAGAGCAGTTCTTC CASSSDGGLGEQFF
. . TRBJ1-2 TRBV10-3 TGTGCCATCAGCGGGGAGAGGGGAGGAGGAAATGGCTACACCTTC CAISGERGGGNGYTF
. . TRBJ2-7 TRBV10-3 TGTGCCATCAGTGACCGGGGGGCGGAGGGTACGACCTACGAGCAGTACTTC CAISDRGAEGTTYEQYF
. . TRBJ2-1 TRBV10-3 TGTGCCACCCTATCGGACAATGAGCAGTTCTTC CATLSDNEQFF
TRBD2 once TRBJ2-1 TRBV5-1 TGCGCCAGCAGGAATCGGCTAGCGGGAGCTCCCTACAATGAGCAGTTCTTC CASRNRLAGAPYNEQFF
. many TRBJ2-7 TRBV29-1 TGCAGCGTTGACGGCGGAACGGACGAGCAGTACTTC CSVDGGTDEQYF
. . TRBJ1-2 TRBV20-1 TGCAGTGCGGGAACACCGTCCGATGGCTACACCTTC CSAGTPSDGYTF
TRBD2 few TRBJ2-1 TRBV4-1 TGCGCCAGCAGCCGACAGGAGCGGGGGCGGTCCAATGAGCAGTTCTTC CASSRQERGRSNEQFF
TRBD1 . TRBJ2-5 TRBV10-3 TGTGCCATCAGTGAGTTCCGGGACAGGGTTTCTTACTACGGGCAGTACTTC CAISEFRDRVSYYGQYF